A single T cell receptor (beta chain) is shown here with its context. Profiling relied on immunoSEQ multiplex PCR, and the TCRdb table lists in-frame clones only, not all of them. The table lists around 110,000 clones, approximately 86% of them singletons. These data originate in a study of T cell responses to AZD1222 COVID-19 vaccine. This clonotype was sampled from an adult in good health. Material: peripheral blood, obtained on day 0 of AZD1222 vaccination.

The CDR3 DNA follows: TGTGCCAGCAGCGGGACAGGCCCGTCCTACGAGCAGTACTTC. Translation gives CASSGTGPSYEQYF. The gene calls are TRBV28 and TRBJ2-7, with 8 bases fitting TRBD1. Germline CDR1 is MDHEN and CDR2 is SYDVKM. The CDR3 runs to 14 residues. V dropped 6 bases and J dropped 1; count of bases not matched to a gene: 5.